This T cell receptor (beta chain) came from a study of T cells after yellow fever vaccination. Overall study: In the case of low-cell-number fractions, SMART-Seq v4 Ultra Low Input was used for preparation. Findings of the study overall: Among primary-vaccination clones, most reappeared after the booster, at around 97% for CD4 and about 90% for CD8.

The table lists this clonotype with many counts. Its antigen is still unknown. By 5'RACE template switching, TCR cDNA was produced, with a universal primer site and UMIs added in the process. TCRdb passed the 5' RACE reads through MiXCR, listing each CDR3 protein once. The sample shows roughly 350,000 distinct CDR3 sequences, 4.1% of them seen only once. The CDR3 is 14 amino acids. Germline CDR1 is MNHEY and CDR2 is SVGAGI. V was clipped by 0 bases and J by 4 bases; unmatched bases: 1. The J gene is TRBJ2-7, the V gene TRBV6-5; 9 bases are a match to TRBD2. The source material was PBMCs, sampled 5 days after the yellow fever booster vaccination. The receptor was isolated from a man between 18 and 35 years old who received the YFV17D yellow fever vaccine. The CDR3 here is CASSYSSGGYEQYF. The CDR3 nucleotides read TGTGCCAGCAGTTACTCTAGCGGGGGTTACGAGCAGTACTTC.